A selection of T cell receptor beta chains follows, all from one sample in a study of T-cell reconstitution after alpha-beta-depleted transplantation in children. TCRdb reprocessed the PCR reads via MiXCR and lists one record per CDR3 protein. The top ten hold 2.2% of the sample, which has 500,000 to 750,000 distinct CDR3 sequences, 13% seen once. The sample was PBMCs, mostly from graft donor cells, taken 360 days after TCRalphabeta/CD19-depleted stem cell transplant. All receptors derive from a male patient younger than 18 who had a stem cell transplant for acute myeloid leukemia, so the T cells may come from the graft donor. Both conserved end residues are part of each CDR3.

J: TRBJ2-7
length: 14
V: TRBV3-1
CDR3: CASSQGTGPYEQYF

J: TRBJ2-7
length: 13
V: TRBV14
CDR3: CASSQVGPYEQYF

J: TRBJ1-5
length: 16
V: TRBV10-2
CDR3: CASSHPDSSGNQPQHF

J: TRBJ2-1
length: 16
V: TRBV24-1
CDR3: CATSDVGTNGYNEQFF

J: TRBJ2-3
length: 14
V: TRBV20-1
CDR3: CSARESGFTDTQYF

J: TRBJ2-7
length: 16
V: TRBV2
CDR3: CASTLMSVAVSYEQYF

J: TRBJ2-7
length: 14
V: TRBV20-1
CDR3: CSATPGTSKTEQYF

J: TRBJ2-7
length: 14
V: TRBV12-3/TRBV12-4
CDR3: CASSWRQGADEQYF

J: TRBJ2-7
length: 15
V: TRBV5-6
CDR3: CASSLTPWGSYEQYF

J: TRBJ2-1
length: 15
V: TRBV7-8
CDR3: CASLASGLSVGEQFF

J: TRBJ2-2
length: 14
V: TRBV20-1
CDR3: CSARSLVGHGELFF

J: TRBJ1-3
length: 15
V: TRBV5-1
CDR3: CASSSDFSPGNTIYF

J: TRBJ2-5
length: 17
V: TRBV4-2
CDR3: CASSQEVRSSPGETQYF

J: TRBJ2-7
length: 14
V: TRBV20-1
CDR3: CSASGLALSYEQYF

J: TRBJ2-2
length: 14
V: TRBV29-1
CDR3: CSVGRTANTGELFF

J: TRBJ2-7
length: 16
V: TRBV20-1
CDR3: CSARSGVAGVQNEQYF

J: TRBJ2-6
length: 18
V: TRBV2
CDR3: CASRGTGTGTSGANVLTF

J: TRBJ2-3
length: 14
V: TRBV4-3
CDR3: CASSQEGRQDTQYF

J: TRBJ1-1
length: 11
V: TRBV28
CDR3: CASAWNAEAFF

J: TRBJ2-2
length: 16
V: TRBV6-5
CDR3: CASSYPGRGGTGELFF

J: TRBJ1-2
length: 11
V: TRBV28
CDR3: CASSSPYGYTF

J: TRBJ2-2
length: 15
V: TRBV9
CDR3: CASSASVANTGELFF

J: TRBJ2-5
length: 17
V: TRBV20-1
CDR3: CSARDSGPGGVSETQYF

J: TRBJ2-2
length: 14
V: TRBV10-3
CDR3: CATQREKDTGELFF